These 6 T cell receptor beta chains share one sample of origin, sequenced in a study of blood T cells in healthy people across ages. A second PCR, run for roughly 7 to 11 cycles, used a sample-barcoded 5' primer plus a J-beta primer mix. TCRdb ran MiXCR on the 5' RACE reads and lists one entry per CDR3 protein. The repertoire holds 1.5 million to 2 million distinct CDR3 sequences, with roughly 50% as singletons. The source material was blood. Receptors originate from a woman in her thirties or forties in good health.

CDR3 sequence (DNA): TGTGCCAGCAGCGGGGCGAATGCTTTCTTT. It translates to CASSGANAFF. V and J are TRBV7-9 and TRBJ1-1, with a possible D match to TRBD1 (5 bases). The length of the CDR3 is 10 residues. V lost 5 bases, J lost 11 bases, and 9 bases lay in between. CDR1 and CDR2 from the germline V gene are SEHNR and FQNEAQ (reference sequence).

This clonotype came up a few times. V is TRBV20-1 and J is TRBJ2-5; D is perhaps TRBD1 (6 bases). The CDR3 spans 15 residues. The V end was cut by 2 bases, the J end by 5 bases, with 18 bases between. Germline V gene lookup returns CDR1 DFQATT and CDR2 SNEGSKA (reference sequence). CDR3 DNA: TGCAGTGCTAGAAGGGCAGGGGCTACGGGCGAGACCCAGTACTTC. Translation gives CSARRAGATGETQYF.

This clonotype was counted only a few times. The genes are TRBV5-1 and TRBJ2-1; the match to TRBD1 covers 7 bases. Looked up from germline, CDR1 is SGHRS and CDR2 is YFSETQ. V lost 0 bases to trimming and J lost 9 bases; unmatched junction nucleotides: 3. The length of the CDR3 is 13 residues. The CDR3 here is CASSLDAGGEQFF. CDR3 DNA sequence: TGCGCCAGCAGCTTGGACGCAGGGGGTGAGCAGTTCTTC.

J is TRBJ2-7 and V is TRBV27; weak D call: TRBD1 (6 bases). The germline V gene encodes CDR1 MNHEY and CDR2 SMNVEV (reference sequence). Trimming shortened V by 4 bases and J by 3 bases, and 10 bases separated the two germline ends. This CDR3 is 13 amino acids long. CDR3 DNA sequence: TGTGCCAGCAGTTGTGGACAGAGCTACGAGCAGTACTTC. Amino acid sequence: CASSCGQSYEQYF.

The CDR3 coding sequence is TGTGCCAGCAGCCAGGTACTCGGGACACCTGAAGCTTTCTTT. It codes for CASSQVLGTPEAFF. The chain carries TRBV4-2 and TRBJ1-1, with a possible D match to TRBD1 (6 bases). CDR1 and CDR2 (germline): LGHNA, YNFKEQ. Trimming stripped 3 bases from V and 6 bases from J, with 14 bases between. The CDR3 length is 14 residues.

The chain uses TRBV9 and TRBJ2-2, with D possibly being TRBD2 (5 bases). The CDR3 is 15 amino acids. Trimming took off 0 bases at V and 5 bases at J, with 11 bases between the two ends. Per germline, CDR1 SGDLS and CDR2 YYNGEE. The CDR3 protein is CASSVAGILTGELFF. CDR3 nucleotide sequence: TGTGCCAGCAGCGTAGCGGGGATACTAACCGGGGAGCTGTTTTTT. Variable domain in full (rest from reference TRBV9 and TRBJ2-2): DSGVTQTPKHLITATGQRVTLRCSPRSGDLSVYWYQQSLDQGLQFLIQYYNGEERAKGNILERFSAQQFPDLHSELNLSSLELGDSALYFCASSVAGILTGELFFGEGSRLTVL.